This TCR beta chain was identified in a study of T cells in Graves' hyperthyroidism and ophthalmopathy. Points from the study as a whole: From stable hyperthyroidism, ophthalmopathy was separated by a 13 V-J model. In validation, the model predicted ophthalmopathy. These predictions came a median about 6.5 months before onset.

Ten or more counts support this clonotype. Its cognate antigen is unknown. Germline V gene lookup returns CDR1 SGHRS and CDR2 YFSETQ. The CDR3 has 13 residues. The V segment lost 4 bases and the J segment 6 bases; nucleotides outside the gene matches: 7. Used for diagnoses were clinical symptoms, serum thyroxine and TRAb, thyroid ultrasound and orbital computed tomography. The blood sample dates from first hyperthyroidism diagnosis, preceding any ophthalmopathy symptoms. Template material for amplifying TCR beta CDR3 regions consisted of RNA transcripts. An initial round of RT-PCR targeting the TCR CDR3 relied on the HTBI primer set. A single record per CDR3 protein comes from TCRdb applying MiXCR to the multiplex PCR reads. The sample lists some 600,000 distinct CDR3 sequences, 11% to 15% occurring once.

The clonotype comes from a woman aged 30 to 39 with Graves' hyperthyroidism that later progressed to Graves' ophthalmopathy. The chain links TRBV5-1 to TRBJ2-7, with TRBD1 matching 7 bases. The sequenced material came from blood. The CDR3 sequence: CASSPQGQAEQYF. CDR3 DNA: TGCGCCAGCAGCCCACAAGGACAGGCCGAGCAGTACTTC.